A single sample gave rise to the 31 T cell receptor beta chains below, sequenced in a study of shared clonotypes between healthy human individuals. The table came from immunoSEQ multiplex PCR; TCRdb's copy has only in-frame clones and leaves some out. The table has 660,000 or so clones, approximately 96% seen once; the top ten hold approximately 0.1%. CD8 cells classed as naive were CD45RO-negative and positively selected for CCR7, excluding terminally differentiated effector memory CD45RA+ cells. Input material: naive CD8+ T cells sorted from blood. These receptors originate from a woman aged 25-40 years in good health.

The gene calls are TRBV7-9 and TRBJ2-2; D is undetermined. Trimming removed 1 base at V and 7 bases at J, with 10 bases between. Germline CDR1 is SEHNR and CDR2 is FQNEAQ (reference sequence). The CDR3 is made up of 14 amino acids. CDR3 in DNA: TGTGCCAGCAGCTTAGTATTTACGAACGGGGAGCTGTTTTTT. It encodes CASSLVFTNGELFF.

A few counts support this clone. The germline gene is not matched at one end of the junction; a read error may be the cause. J is TRBJ2-2 and V is TRBV2; D gene uncertain. Germline V lookup: CDR1 SNHLY, CDR2 FYNNEI. This CDR3 has 11 residues. Here the CDR3 DNA reads TGTGCCACAACGTCGACCGGGCAGCTGTTTTTT. It encodes CATTSTGQLFF.

The genes are TRBV25-1 and TRBJ2-1, with unresolved D. Trimming stripped 2 bases from V and 4 bases from J, with 12 bases between. The CDR3 loop spans 15 amino acids. CDR1 is MGHDK and CDR2 is SYGVNS in the germline V gene. The CDR3 region is CASSEAGRNYNEQFF. CDR3 sequence (DNA): TGTGCCAGCAGTGAAGCAGGCAGAAATTACAATGAGCAGTTCTTC. The full variable domain, with the rest looked up from reference TRBV25-1 and TRBJ2-1, is EADIYQTPRYLVIGTGKKITLECSQTMGHDKMYWYQQDPGMELHLIHYSYGVNSTEKGDLSSESTVSRIRTEHFPLTLESARPSHTSQYLCASSEAGRNYNEQFFGPGTRLTVL.

CDR3 nucleotide sequence: TGTGCCAGCAGCTTAGCCTGGGGAGCTTCCTACAATGAGCAGTTCTTC. This sequence encodes CASSLAWGASYNEQFF. The J gene is TRBJ2-1, the V gene TRBV7-9; D is perhaps TRBD2 (5 bases). V shed 0 bases and J shed 1 base, with 10 bases lying between them. Germline V gene data show CDR1 as SEHNR and CDR2 as FQNEAQ (reference sequence). The CDR3 sequence is 16 residues long.

The chain combines TRBV5-8 with TRBJ1-2; 9 bases line up with TRBD1. V dropped 7 bases and J dropped 1; count of bases not matched to a gene: 2. There are 13 residues in the CDR3. Germline-derived CDR1 and CDR2 are SGHTS and YDEGEE. The CDR3 protein is CASGTGINYGYTF. The CDR3 nucleotides read TGTGCCAGCGGGACAGGGATTAACTATGGCTACACCTTC.

The chain uses TRBV6-5 and TRBJ2-7; tentatively, D is TRBD1 (5 bases). The CDR3 has 12 residues. The germline CDR1 and CDR2 sequences are MNHEY and SVGAGI. Trimming left V 5 bases short and J 7 bases short, with 12 bases between. CDR3 region: CASSPGPGEQYF. The CDR3 bases are TGTGCCAGCAGTCCCGGTCCAGGGGAGCAGTACTTC.

This clone was detected once. The J gene is TRBJ2-7, the V gene TRBV2; the D gene is possibly TRBD1 (6 bases). The length of the CDR3 is 11 residues. Trimming left V 8 bases short and J 5 bases short, with 10 bases between. Germline lookup yields CDR1 SNHLY and CDR2 FYNNEI. The CDR3 region is CASEQGNEQYF. The CDR3 bases are TGTGCCAGCGAACAGGGAAACGAGCAGTACTTC.

V and J are TRBV5-6 and TRBJ2-7; D is unresolved. Per the germline V gene, CDR1 is SGHDT and CDR2 is YYEEEE. V was cut by 7 bases and J by 2 bases, with 10 bases left in between. The CDR3 is made up of 12 amino acids. CDR3 nucleotides: TGTGCCAGCGGCGGACCGACCTACGAGCAGTACTTC. This translates into CASGGPTYEQYF.

The chain combines TRBV27 with TRBJ1-6; the match to TRBD1 covers 8 bases. Germline-derived CDR1 and CDR2 are MNHEY and SMNVEV (reference sequence). There are 14 residues in the CDR3. The junction had 3 bases not matched to a gene; V was cut back by 6 bases and J by 5 bases. CDR3 protein: CASSGTGDNSPLHF. CDR3 in DNA: TGTGCCAGCAGCGGGACAGGTGATAATTCACCCCTCCACTTT.

This chain links TRBV27 with TRBJ1-3; D might be TRBD1 (6 bases). The V gene lost 0 bases and the J gene lost 4 bases, with 13 bases spanning the gap. Germline values: CDR1 MNHEY, CDR2 SMNVEV (reference sequence). The CDR3 sequence is 16 residues long. The CDR3 is CASSLSYRDEGNTIYF. The CDR3 nucleotides are TGTGCCAGCAGTTTATCGTACAGGGACGAAGGAAACACCATATATTTT.

The sample holds one count of this clone. V usage is TRBV30 and J usage is TRBJ2-1; tentative D call: TRBD1 (6 bases). Germline V gene lookup returns CDR1 GTSNPN and CDR2 SVGIG (reference sequence). V dropped 3 bases and J dropped 5 bases, with 14 bases sitting between them. This CDR3 comprises 14 residues. The CDR3 DNA reads TGTGCCTGGAGCCTCGGACAGTATAACAATGAGCAGTTCTTC. Encoded protein: CAWSLGQYNNEQFF.

The chain has TRBV9 and TRBJ2-7; D not certain. CDR1 and CDR2 from the germline V gene are SGDLS and YYNGEE. The CDR3 sequence is 15 residues long. Trimming pared 4 bases from V and 3 bases from J, leaving 17 bases between. The CDR3 region has the DNA TGTGCCAGCAGCTTATCCCCCGGAAGGAACTACGAGCAGTACTTC. This encodes CASSLSPGRNYEQYF.

This clone appeared once. The chain couples TRBV11-2 to TRBJ2-3; 10 bases are shared with TRBD2. Per the germline V gene, CDR1 is SGHAT and CDR2 is FQNNGV. The V segment lost 6 bases and the J segment 2 bases; nucleotides outside the gene matches: 2. CDR3 length: 14 residues. The chain's CDR3 is CASSSGRPTDTQYF. DNA of the CDR3: TGTGCCAGCAGTAGCGGGAGGCCCACAGATACGCAGTATTTT.

V usage is TRBV6-5 and J usage is TRBJ2-1; a possible D gene is TRBD1 (5 bases). The germline V gene encodes CDR1 MNHEY and CDR2 SVGAGI. The V end was cut by 2 bases, the J end by 3 bases, with 11 bases between. This CDR3 comprises 15 residues. The CDR3 sequence: CASSYLGQGYNEQFF. The CDR3 DNA reads as TGTGCCAGCAGTTACCTCGGACAAGGCTACAATGAGCAGTTCTTC.

This clone was counted a single time. The gene calls are TRBV27 and TRBJ2-1; 10 nucleotides align to TRBD1. In germline, CDR1 is MNHEY, CDR2 SMNVEV (reference sequence). The CDR3 has 15 amino acids. The V and J ends lost 3 bases and 6 bases, in that order; junction bases with no gene match: 5. CDR3 nucleotides: TGTGCCAGCAGTTTCATTGGGACAGGGGTCAATGAGCAGTTCTTC. Translated: CASSFIGTGVNEQFF.

CDR3 protein: CASSGQLYNEQFF. CDR3 in DNA: TGTGCCAGTTCGGGACAGTTATACAATGAGCAGTTCTTC. V is TRBV25-1 and J is TRBJ2-1, with TRBD1 matching over 7 bases. This CDR3 has 13 residues. The J segment lost 4 bases and the V segment lost 9 bases, leaving 6 bases of the junction unmatched. The germline gives CDR1 MGHDK, CDR2 SYGVNS. The entire variable domain, with the rest obtained from reference TRBV25-1 and TRBJ2-1, is as follows: EADIYQTPRYLVIGTGKKITLECSQTMGHDKMYWYQQDPGMELHLIHYSYGVNSTEKGDLSSESTVSRIRTEHFPLTLESARPSHTSQYLCASSGQLYNEQFFGPGTRLTVL.

V gene TRBV11-2 combines with J gene TRBJ2-3; D tentatively reads TRBD1 or TRBD2 (5 bases each). Trimming pared 4 bases from V and 4 bases from J, leaving 9 bases between. CDR1 is SGHAT, CDR2 FQNNGV, per germline. The CDR3 contains 13 residues. DNA for the CDR3: TGTGCCAGCAGCTGGTGGGGGTCAGATACGCAGTATTTT. Translated: CASSWWGSDTQYF.

This chain uses TRBV7-9 with TRBJ2-3, with TRBD2 matching over 9 bases. V trimming: 1 base; J trimming: 8 bases; junction bases outside the gene matches: 13. The germline CDR1 and CDR2 sequences are SEHNR and FQNEAQ (reference sequence). The CDR3 loop spans 17 amino acids. CDR3 sequence reads: CASSLEKAGGPDVTQYF. The DNA of the CDR3 is TGTGCCAGCAGCTTAGAGAAGGCGGGAGGGCCAGACGTTACGCAGTATTTT.

This clone was seen only once. The chain carries TRBV19 and TRBJ1-2, with 8 bases matching TRBD1. Germline values: CDR1 LNHDA, CDR2 SQIVND (reference sequence). The CDR3 totals 15 residues. V lost 6 bases, J lost 4 bases, and 10 bases stayed unmatched. This CDR3 reads CASSWGTGGSYGYTF. The DNA for the CDR3 is TGTGCCAGTAGCTGGGGGACAGGAGGATCCTATGGCTACACCTTC.

This chain connects TRBV29-1 to TRBJ1-1; TRBD1 agrees at 7 bases. The V gene end was trimmed by 7 bases and the J gene end by 3 bases; junction bases not matched to a gene: 5. Germline lookup yields CDR1 SQVTM and CDR2 ANQGSEA. The CDR3 consists of 12 residues. The DNA of the CDR3 is TGCAGCGGGGGACAGTCCTACACTGAAGCTTTCTTT. Residues: CSGGQSYTEAFF.

This chain links TRBV28 with TRBJ2-5; D may be TRBD2 (6 bases). The J call may not be correct, given that the DNA end is closer to TRBJ2-7. Per the germline V gene, CDR1 is MDHEN and CDR2 is SYDVKM. The CDR3 is made up of 13 amino acids. The CDR3 region has the DNA TGTGCCAGCAACCGTGCGGGGTCCTACGAGCAGTACTTC. Translating gives CASNRAGSYEQYF.

The V and J genes are TRBV29-1 and TRBJ2-2; D assignment may be TRBD1 or TRBD2 (5 bases each). The CDR3 runs to 16 residues. Deletions cut 3 bases from V and 5 bases from J, with 19 bases between. From germline, CDR1 is SQVTM and CDR2 ANQGSEA. CDR3 bases: TGCAGCGTTGAGTTGGCAGGGCCCGGGGTTACCGGGGAGCTGTTTTTT. This sequence encodes CSVELAGPGVTGELFF.

The chain joins TRBV2 to TRBJ2-7; possibly TRBD2 for D (5 bases). In germline, CDR1 is SNHLY, CDR2 FYNNEI. This CDR3 is built from 12 residues. Between the trimmed V and J ends, which lost 4 bases and 4 bases, there was a span of 8 bases. CDR3 nucleotide sequence: TGTGCCAGCAGTGGTAGGGAGTACGAGCAGTACTTC. Translating it yields CASSGREYEQYF.

This clone was detected once. This chain joins TRBV28 and TRBJ2-5, with D tentatively TRBD2 (6 bases). Germline assignment: CDR1 MDHEN and CDR2 SYDVKM. The CDR3 consists of 15 residues. The germline V and J ends were trimmed by 5 bases and 1 base, with 14 bases remaining between them. In DNA form, the CDR3 reads TGTGCCAGCAGTCCCTATCGGGAGCGCCAAGAGACCCAGTACTTC. Protein sequence: CASSPYRERQETQYF.

The chain is built from TRBV29-1 and TRBJ1-1; D not resolved. V lost 8 bases to trimming and J lost 1 base, with 14 bases between them. From germline, CDR1 is SQVTM and CDR2 ANQGSEA. The CDR3 sequence is 13 residues long. This CDR3 reads CSSQWTQNTEAFF. The CDR3 coding sequence is TGCAGCTCACAATGGACGCAGAACACTGAAGCTTTCTTT.

This clone was detected once. The rearrangement uses TRBV2 and TRBJ2-7; TRBD1 aligns across 8 bases. The V gene end was trimmed by 10 bases and the J gene end by 3 bases; junction bases not matched to a gene: 14. Germline assignment: CDR1 SNHLY and CDR2 FYNNEI. This CDR3 is built from 15 residues. The CDR3 nucleotides read TGTGCCACACTCTCCTTGGACAGGGTCGGCTACGAGCAGTACTTC. Translating gives CATLSLDRVGYEQYF.

The rearrangement links TRBV4-1 to TRBJ1-4; D perhaps matches TRBD1 (5 bases). The length of the CDR3 is 12 residues. Germline CDR1 MGHRA, CDR2 YSYEKL. Trimming pared 1 base from V and 8 bases from J, leaving 5 bases between. CDR3 nucleotide sequence: TGCGCCAGCAGCCAAGGGGACGAAAAACTGTTTTTT. This translates into CASSQGDEKLFF.

This CDR3 reads CASSLSDSGSVEQYF. The CDR3 coding sequence is TGTGCCAGCAGCTTATCCGATAGCGGGAGTGTCGAGCAGTACTTC. V usage is TRBV13 and J usage is TRBJ2-7; 9 bases match TRBD2. The length of the CDR3 is 15 residues. V was pared by 2 bases and J by 6 bases, with 8 bases of the junction left unmatched. The germline CDR1 and CDR2 sequences are PRHDT and FYEKMQ (reference sequence). Full variable domain (rest looked up from reference TRBV13 and TRBJ2-7): AAGVIQSPRHLIKEKRETATLKCYPIPRHDTVYWYQQGPGQDPQFLISFYEKMQSDKGSIPDRFSAQQFSDYHSELNMSSLELGDSALYFCASSLSDSGSVEQYFGPGTRLTVT.

The chain employs TRBV7-9 and TRBJ2-5; D gene ambiguous. Germline assignment: CDR1 SEHNR and CDR2 FQNEAQ (reference sequence). The CDR3 is 15 residues long. Between the trimmed V and J ends, which lost 3 bases and 1 base, there was a span of 12 bases. As DNA, the CDR3 is TGTGCCAGCAGCTTTAGACCCGGCATCCAAGAGACCCAGTACTTC. Protein product: CASSFRPGIQETQYF. The complete variable domain, with remaining parts taken from reference TRBV7-9 and TRBJ2-5, reads DTGVSQNPRHKITKRGQNVTFRCDPISEHNRLYWYRQTLGQGPEFLTYFQNEAQLEKSRLLSDRFSAERPKGSFSTLEIQRTEQGDSAMYLCASSFRPGIQETQYFGPGTRLLVL.

This sequence joins TRBV28 and TRBJ2-3; a weak D match, TRBD1 (5 bases). CDR1 MDHEN and CDR2 SYDVKM come from the germline V gene. CDR3 length equals 16 residues. Trimming left V 4 bases short and J 6 bases short, with 20 bases between. CDR3 bases: TGTGCCAGCAGTTATGGGGCGACTTCTACTGGGGATACGCAGTATTTT. The encoded protein is CASSYGATSTGDTQYF.

The CDR3 loop is CASSLYTNTEAFF. The CDR3 nucleotides are TGTGCCAGCAGCTTATATACGAACACTGAAGCTTTCTTT. This rearrangement joins TRBV7-3 to TRBJ1-1; D is ambiguous. The V end lost 2 bases, the J end lost 1 base, and 5 bases lay between the germline ends. CDR1 and CDR2 (germline): SGHTA, FQGTGA. This CDR3 spans 13 amino acids.